These 21 T cell receptor beta chains were all obtained from the same sample, sequenced in a study of blood T cell repertoires in COVID-19. TCRdb's table, derived via immunoSEQ multiplex PCR, lists solely in-frame clones and lacks some. The table records tens of thousands of clones, roughly 90% of them present only once. The sequenced material came from peripheral blood. The receptors here all came from an elderly woman with acute or convalescent COVID-19.

This clone was seen a single time. This chain joins TRBV10-3 and TRBJ1-5; TRBD1 is a possible D gene (5 bases). The V and J ends lost 4 bases and 3 bases respectively, with 10 bases between them. This CDR3 is 14 amino acids long. Germline CDR1 and CDR2: ENHRY and SYGVKD. CDR3 loop: CAISAREANQPQHF. The CDR3 region has the DNA TGTGCCATCAGTGCCAGGGAGGCCAATCAGCCCCAGCATTTT.

V gene TRBV6-6 combines with J gene TRBJ2-7; 8 bases fit TRBD1. Germline trimming cut 7 bases from V and 3 bases from J; bases unmatched to any gene: 11. The CDR3 sequence is 15 residues long. Germline V gives CDR1 MNHNY, CDR2 SVGAGI (reference sequence). The DNA for the CDR3 is TGTGCCAGCAACCCGACAGGGGCCCCGCACTACGAGCAGTACTTC. It yields the protein CASNPTGAPHYEQYF.

V is TRBV18 and J is TRBJ2-7; 14 positions agree with TRBD2. V dropped 1 base and J dropped 3; count of bases not matched to a gene: 2. CDR1 and CDR2 (germline): KGHSH, LQKENI. The CDR3 covers 16 residues. CDR3 sequence (DNA): TGTGCCAGCTCACCACGCGGACTAGCGGGGGGCTACGAGCAGTACTTC. This sequence encodes CASSPRGLAGGYEQYF.

V is TRBV3-1 (or the pseudogene TRBV3-2) and J is TRBJ2-7; 8 bases agree with TRBD1. This CDR3 spans 13 amino acids. V lost 3 bases to trimming and J lost 2 bases; unmatched junction nucleotides: 0. Per germline, CDR1 LGHDT and CDR2 YNNKEL (reference sequence). In DNA, the CDR3 is TGTGCCAGCAGCCAGGACAGGGCCTACGAGCAGTACTTC. Its protein product is CASSQDRAYEQYF.

This chain connects TRBV6-4 to TRBJ1-1; TRBD1 aligns across 9 bases. This CDR3 spans 15 amino acids. CDR1 and CDR2 from the germline V gene are MRHNA and SNTAGT. V shed 4 bases, J shed 3 bases, and the junction held 6 bases outside the gene matches. Written as DNA, the CDR3 is TGTGCCAGCAGTGTGGACAGGGGTCCAGACACTGAAGCTTTCTTT. Residues: CASSVDRGPDTEAFF.

The genes are TRBV11-3 and TRBJ1-3; no clear D gene. Per germline, CDR1 SGHNT and CDR2 YENEEA. V lost 9 bases to trimming and J lost 8 bases, with 17 bases between them. The CDR3 extends over 13 amino acids. The CDR3 loop is CASSPDRRDTIYF. The CDR3 nucleotides are TGTGCCAGTAGCCCGGACCGGAGGGACACCATATATTTT. Using reference TRBV11-3 and TRBJ1-3 for the parts outside the CDR3, the full variable domain is EAGVVQSPRYKIIEKKQPVAFWCNPISGHNTLYWYLQNLGQGPELLIRYENEEAVDDSQLPKDRFSAERLKGVDSTLKIQPAELGDSAVYLCASSPDRRDTIYFGEGSWLTVV.

This sequence joins TRBV3-1 (or the pseudogene TRBV3-2) and TRBJ1-3; no definite D call. V was pared by 2 bases and J by 0 bases, with 5 bases between. This CDR3 is 14 amino acids long. The V gene's germline CDR1 is LGHDT and CDR2 YNNKEL (reference sequence). The CDR3 is CASSQMSSGNTIYF. DNA of the CDR3: TGTGCCAGCAGCCAAATGAGCTCTGGAAACACCATATATTTT.

This clone has a handful of counts. The chain is built from TRBV12-5 and TRBJ1-6; 7 nucleotides align to TRBD1. The trim removed 0 bases at V and 9 bases at J, leaving 5 bases unmatched. Germline assignment: CDR1 LGHNT and CDR2 FRNRAP. The CDR3 sequence is 15 residues long. The CDR3 DNA reads TGTGCTAGTGGTTTGGTAGGGCAGGGGGGTTCACCCCTCCACTTT. Protein: CASGLVGQGGSPLHF.

This chain uses TRBV6-1 with TRBJ1-2; D may be TRBD1 (6 bases). The CDR3 length is 17 residues. Trimming left V 1 base short and J 1 base short, with 16 bases between. CDR1 and CDR2 from the germline V gene are MNHNS and SASEGT. The CDR3 nucleotides are TGTGCCAGCAGTGAAGACGGTAGACAGGACCTTAACTATGGCTACACCTTC. It translates to CASSEDGRQDLNYGYTF.

The genes are TRBV6-6 and TRBJ1-5; no firm D call. The CDR3 contains 15 residues. Germline CDR1 and CDR2: MNHNY and SVGAGI (reference sequence). Deletions cut 6 bases from V and 3 bases from J, with 15 bases between. The CDR3 sequence: CASRHEGGINQPQHF. The CDR3 DNA sequence: TGTGCCAGCAGACACGAGGGAGGAATCAATCAGCCCCAGCATTTT.

V and J are TRBV4-1 and TRBJ1-1; 7 bases map to TRBD1. Losses at the gene ends were 0 bases for V and 10 bases for J; bases not matched to a gene: 5. The CDR3 totals 13 residues. Germline loops: CDR1 MGHRA, CDR2 YSYEKL. The CDR3: CASSQDRQGGAFF. The CDR3 DNA sequence: TGCGCCAGCAGCCAAGATAGGCAGGGGGGAGCTTTCTTT.

The chain links TRBV3-1 (or the pseudogene TRBV3-2) to TRBJ2-6; D not resolved. Per germline, CDR1 LGHDT and CDR2 YNNKEL (reference sequence). The length of the CDR3 is 18 residues. V shed 0 bases and J shed 0 bases, with 12 bases lying between them. The CDR3 protein is CASSQEQASSSGANVLTF. The DNA of the CDR3 is TGTGCCAGCAGCCAAGAGCAGGCCTCGAGCTCTGGGGCCAACGTCCTGACTTTC.

The chain employs TRBV7-3 and TRBJ2-3, with D unclear. This CDR3 contains 16 residues. V shed 1 base and J shed 3 bases, with 14 bases lying between them. The germline V gene has CDR1 SGHTA and CDR2 FQGTGA. CDR3 DNA sequence: TGTGCCAGCAGCTTAAAGCCCCAGGCTGGAACAGATACGCAGTATTTT. It translates to CASSLKPQAGTDTQYF.

The chain recombines TRBV5-1 with TRBJ2-3; TRBD1 is a possible D gene (5 bases). The V and J ends lost 0 bases and 4 bases respectively, with 9 bases between them. Per germline, CDR1 SGHRS and CDR2 YFSETQ. The CDR3 totals 14 residues. The CDR3 protein is CASSLGAGSDTQYF. DNA for the CDR3: TGCGCCAGCAGCTTGGGGGCAGGGTCAGATACGCAGTATTTT.

J is TRBJ2-7 and V is TRBV5-4; TRBD2 matches at 8 bases. V was clipped by 5 bases and J by 5 bases; unmatched bases: 9. Germline lookup yields CDR1 SGHNT and CDR2 YYREEE (reference sequence). The CDR3 extends over 14 amino acids. CDR3 in amino acids: CASSSGGGGDEQYF. CDR3 coding DNA: TGTGCCAGCAGTTCCGGGGGGGGCGGGGACGAGCAGTACTTC.

CDR3 residues: CSAIRDYGYTF. The CDR3 nucleotides read TGCAGTGCAATCAGGGACTATGGCTACACCTTC. The V gene is TRBV20-1, the J gene TRBJ1-2; perhaps TRBD1 as D (5 bases). CDR1 and CDR2 (germline): DFQATT, SNEGSKA (reference sequence). Trimming cost V 6 bases and J 3 bases, with 8 bases left between them. CDR3 length: 11 residues.

This clone was seen a single time. The V call is TRBV19, the J call TRBJ2-7; TRBD1 matches 9 bases. The length of the CDR3 is 14 residues. V gave up 3 bases and J gave up 6 bases; unmatched junction bases: 6. Germline-derived CDR1 and CDR2 are LNHDA and SQIVND (reference sequence). CDR3 nucleotide sequence: TGTGCCAGTAGTATCTCCCTGACAGGGGGCGAGCAGTACTTC. It codes for CASSISLTGGEQYF.

V usage is TRBV2 and J usage is TRBJ1-2; no firm D call. V was cut by 8 bases and J by 7 bases, with 14 bases left in between. The CDR3 loop spans 12 amino acids. Looked up from germline, CDR1 is SNHLY and CDR2 is FYNNEI. CDR3 DNA sequence: TGTGCCAGCTTACTCCACGATGGTGGCTACACCTTC. Translating gives CASLLHDGGYTF.

V usage is TRBV14 and J usage is TRBJ1-6; D gene ambiguous. CDR3 length: 13 amino acids. Trimming shortened V by 2 bases and J by 7 bases, and 6 bases separated the two germline ends. Germline V gives CDR1 SGHDN, CDR2 FVKESK. CDR3 protein: CASSQRANSPLHF. The DNA for the CDR3 is TGTGCCAGCAGCCAAAGAGCCAATTCACCCCTCCACTTT.

This sequence joins TRBV10-2 and TRBJ2-7; 10 positions agree with TRBD2. The J segment lost 0 bases and the V segment lost 4 bases, leaving 0 bases of the junction unmatched. There are 14 residues in the CDR3. Germline-derived CDR1 and CDR2 are WSHSY and SAAADI. CDR3 region: CASSGTSGSYEQYF. The CDR3 DNA reads TGCGCCAGCAGTGGGACTAGCGGCTCCTACGAGCAGTACTTC.

The gene calls are TRBV27 and TRBJ2-1, with a weak D call TRBD2 (6 bases). Germline values: CDR1 MNHEY, CDR2 SMNVEV (reference sequence). The CDR3 is 15 amino acids. The V end lost 4 bases, the J end lost 2 bases, and 12 bases lay between the germline ends. DNA of the CDR3: TGTGCCAGCAGTTCCGGGGGAGGCGCCTACAATGAGCAGTTCTTC. Protein product: CASSSGGGAYNEQFF.